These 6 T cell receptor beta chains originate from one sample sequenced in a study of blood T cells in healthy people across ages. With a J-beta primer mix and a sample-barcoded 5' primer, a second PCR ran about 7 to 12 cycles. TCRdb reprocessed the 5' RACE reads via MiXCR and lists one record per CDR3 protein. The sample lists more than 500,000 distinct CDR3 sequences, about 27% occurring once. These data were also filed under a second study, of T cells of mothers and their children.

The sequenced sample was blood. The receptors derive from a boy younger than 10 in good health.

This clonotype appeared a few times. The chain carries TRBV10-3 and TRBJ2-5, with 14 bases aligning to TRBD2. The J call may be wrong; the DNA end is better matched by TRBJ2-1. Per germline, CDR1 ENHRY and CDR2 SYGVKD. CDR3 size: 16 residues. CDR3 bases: TGTGCCATCAGTGATATAGGACTAGCGGGAGGCAATGAGCAGTTCTTC. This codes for CAISDIGLAGGNEQFF.

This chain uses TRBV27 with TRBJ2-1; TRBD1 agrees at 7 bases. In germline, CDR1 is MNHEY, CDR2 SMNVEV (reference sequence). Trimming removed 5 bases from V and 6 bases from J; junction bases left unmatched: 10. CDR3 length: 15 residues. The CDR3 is CASSPIKGQTNEQFF. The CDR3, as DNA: TGTGCCAGCAGTCCAATCAAGGGACAGACCAATGAGCAGTTCTTC.

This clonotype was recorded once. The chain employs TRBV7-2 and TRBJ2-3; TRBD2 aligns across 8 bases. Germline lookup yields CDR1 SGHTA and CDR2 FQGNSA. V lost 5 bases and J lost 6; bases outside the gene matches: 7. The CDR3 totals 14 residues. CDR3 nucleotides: TGTGCCAGCAGCCCGGGGGGGCTGGGGGATACGCAGTATTTT. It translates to CASSPGGLGDTQYF.

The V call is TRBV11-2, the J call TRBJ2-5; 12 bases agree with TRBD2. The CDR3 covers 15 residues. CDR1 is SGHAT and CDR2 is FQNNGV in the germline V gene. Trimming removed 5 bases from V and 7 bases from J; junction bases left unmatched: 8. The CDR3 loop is CASSPLAGGPGTQYF. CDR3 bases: TGTGCCAGCAGCCCTCTAGCGGGGGGGCCGGGGACCCAGTACTTC.

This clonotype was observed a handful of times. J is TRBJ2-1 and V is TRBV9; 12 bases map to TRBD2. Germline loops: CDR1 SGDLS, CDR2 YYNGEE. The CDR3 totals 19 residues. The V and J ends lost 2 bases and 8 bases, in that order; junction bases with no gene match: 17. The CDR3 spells CASSVHRDLAGGDYYEQFF. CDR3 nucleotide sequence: TGTGCCAGCAGCGTTCACAGGGACCTAGCGGGAGGGGATTACTATGAGCAGTTCTTC.

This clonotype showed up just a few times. The CDR3 DNA reads as TGCGCCAGCAGTATATCTCGACACCGGGACAGGGCGGTTTTGGTCTACGAGCAGTACTTC. Translation gives CASSISRHRDRAVLVYEQYF. The chain links TRBV5-1 to TRBJ2-7; TRBD1 matches at 9 bases. Per germline, CDR1 SGHRS and CDR2 YFSETQ. The J segment lost 3 bases and the V segment lost 5 bases, leaving 24 bases of the junction unmatched. This CDR3 has 20 residues.